The entry below gives a single T cell receptor (beta chain) sequence along with its context. Its antigen remains unknown. Its ends do not fully match the called genes, so a read error is possible. The sample comes from a study of cytomegalovirus exposure and HLA in healthy donors. Whole-study context: A preliminary data release comprised 91 million or so unique TCRs obtained from HLA-typed donors.

All donors participated as healthy donors of bone marrow. General study results and limits: Association of a missense DCLRE1C variant with TCR beta V- and J-gene trimming was reported in a later analysis. Reported findings show TCR beta sequences accurately forecast HLA-A and HLA-B alleles in most subjects.

PCR primers comprised 60 Vbeta and 13 Jbeta primers. Generated by immunoSEQ multiplex PCR, the TCRdb table keeps only in-frame clones and is missing some. The top ten hold roughly 5.9% of the sample, which has 100,000 to 150,000 clones, roughly 78% seen once. The TCR was taken from a woman in her forties in good health and CMV-seronegative. The source material was PBMCs.

The CDR3 reads CASSLVPGANGLTF. The CDR3 bases are TGTGCCAGCAGTTTAGTCCCAGGGGCCAACGGCCTGACTTTC. The chain recombines TRBV27 with TRBJ2-6, with D perhaps TRBD1 (6 bases). The CDR3 is 14 residues long. Germline V CDR1 and CDR2: MNHEY, SMNVEV (reference sequence).